Below, 17 T cell receptor beta chains from the same sample are listed, as sequenced in a study of Ad26.COV2.S vaccination and SARS-CoV-2 variants. TCRdb keeps only in-frame clones here, not all; method: immunoSEQ multiplex PCR. The sample holds about 350,000 clones, roughly 91% seen once. Treatment here: roughly 20 received Ad26.COV2.S at low or high dose, single or two shots; several received placebo; per-sample allocation not given. The study sampled participants on day 63 after the first vaccine or placebo injection. Sequenced material: peripheral blood, taken in a trial of Ad26.COV2.S vaccine versus placebo. The receptors were gathered from a person aged 18-60 years who received the Ad26.COV2.S COVID-19 vaccine or a placebo.

The chain couples TRBV5-4 to TRBJ2-5; 11 bases map to TRBD2. This CDR3 spans 14 amino acids. Trimming cost V 5 bases and J 4 bases; bases outside gene matches: 4. CDR1 is SGHNT, CDR2 YYREEE, per germline (reference sequence). The CDR3 bases are TGTGCCAGCAGTCATACTAGCGGGGGAGAGACCCAGTACTTC. Amino acids: CASSHTSGGETQYF.

The chain employs TRBV6-5 and TRBJ1-5; 10 bases line up with TRBD1. The CDR3 length is 13 residues. V lost 8 bases and J lost 7; bases outside the gene matches: 5. Germline V gives CDR1 MNHEY, CDR2 SVGAGI. CDR3 region: CASDGTGVQPQHF. The CDR3 region has the DNA TGTGCCAGCGATGGGACAGGGGTACAGCCCCAGCATTTT.

The genes are TRBV6-2 or TRBV6-3 and TRBJ1-5, with TRBD1 matching 8 bases. The germline CDR1 and CDR2 sequences are MNHEY and SVGEGT. V trimming: 3 bases; J trimming: 6 bases; junction bases outside the gene matches: 4. The CDR3 is 14 residues long. The CDR3 here is CASSYQGARQPQHF. In DNA form, the CDR3 reads TGTGCCAGCAGTTATCAGGGGGCCCGTCAGCCCCAGCATTTT.

This chain connects TRBV5-6 to TRBJ2-7; D might be TRBD2 (5 bases). Germline V gene data show CDR1 as SGHDT and CDR2 as YYEEEE. The V end lost 5 bases, the J end lost 0 bases, and 15 bases lay between the germline ends. CDR3 length: 15 residues. The CDR3 DNA reads TGTGCCAGCAGTCCAAGGACGGGGAGCTCCTACGAGCAGTACTTC. Protein product: CASSPRTGSSYEQYF.

In DNA form, the CDR3 reads TGTGCCAGCAGCCCATCCCGGGACAGCGAGCAGTACTTC. This codes for CASSPSRDSEQYF. The chain carries TRBV14 and TRBJ2-7; TRBD1 matches at 7 bases. Germline loops: CDR1 SGHDN, CDR2 FVKESK. This CDR3 has 13 residues. The V and J ends lost 4 bases and 6 bases, in that order; junction bases with no gene match: 6.

The chain joins TRBV3-1 (or the pseudogene TRBV3-2) to TRBJ2-5; D is perhaps TRBD2 (5 bases). Trimming left V 1 base short and J 1 base short, with 13 bases between. The CDR3 extends over 16 amino acids. The V gene's germline CDR1 is LGHDT and CDR2 YNNKEL (reference sequence). CDR3 sequence: CASSQGISAGQETQYF. In nucleotides, the CDR3 is TGTGCCAGCAGCCAAGGAATTTCTGCGGGCCAAGAGACCCAGTACTTC.

The chain is built from TRBV4-2 and TRBJ2-1, with 12 positions matching TRBD2. The V gene's germline CDR1 is LGHNA and CDR2 YNFKEQ. V shed 0 bases and J 4 bases; nucleotides not matched to a gene: 1. The CDR3 runs 16 residues. The CDR3 DNA reads TGTGCCAGCAGCCAAGATGGACTAGCGGGATACAATGAGCAGTTCTTC. Translating gives CASSQDGLAGYNEQFF.

The rearrangement links TRBV19 to TRBJ1-5, with TRBD1 identical over 9 bases. The ends lost 9 bases at V and 3 bases at J; junction bases unmatched: 12. The CDR3 spans 16 residues. The germline gives CDR1 LNHDA, CDR2 SQIVND (reference sequence). CDR3 amino acids: CASRAPGTGFNQPQHF. CDR3 bases: TGTGCCAGCCGAGCCCCCGGGACAGGGTTCAATCAGCCCCAGCATTTT.

The chain recombines TRBV5-1 with TRBJ2-3; 14 bases match TRBD2. CDR1 and CDR2 (germline): SGHRS, YFSETQ. The CDR3 has 18 amino acids. With 3 bases clipped from V and 4 bases from J, the junction kept 10 bases outside the gene matches. Here the CDR3 reads CASSSGTSGGQRADTQYF. CDR3 nucleotide sequence: TGCGCCAGCAGCTCGGGGACTAGCGGGGGCCAAAGGGCAGATACGCAGTATTTT. The variable domain in full, with the rest retrieved from reference TRBV5-1 and TRBJ2-3, is KAGVTQTPRYLIKTRGQQVTLSCSPISGHRSVSWYQQTPGQGLQFLFEYFSETQRNKGNFPGRFSGRQFSNSRSEMNVSTLELGDSALYLCASSSGTSGGQRADTQYFGPGTRLTVL.

The rearrangement uses TRBV30 and TRBJ1-1, with TRBD1 as a possible D gene (6 bases). The CDR3 loop spans 14 amino acids. V dropped 2 bases and J dropped 1 base, with 11 bases sitting between them. In germline, CDR1 is GTSNPN, CDR2 SVGIG (reference sequence). The DNA of the CDR3 is TGTGCCTGGAGTTTCGGGACACCGAACACTGAAGCTTTCTTT. It specifies CAWSFGTPNTEAFF.

The chain carries TRBV6-4 and TRBJ2-3; 8 bases map to TRBD2. The CDR3 runs to 15 residues. Trimming cost V 4 bases and J 0 bases; bases outside gene matches: 3. From germline, CDR1 is MRHNA and CDR2 SNTAGT. CDR3 DNA: TGTGCCAGCAGTGTCGGGGGGGCTAGCACAGATACGCAGTATTTT. Amino acids: CASSVGGASTDTQYF.

The genes are TRBV28 and TRBJ1-4; TRBD1 is a possible D gene (6 bases). The V and J ends lost 5 bases and 8 bases respectively, with 12 bases between them. CDR3 length: 13 amino acids. Germline CDR1 is MDHEN and CDR2 is SYDVKM. The CDR3 reads CASSTSGEEKLFF. For the CDR3, the DNA is TGTGCCAGCAGTACTTCAGGGGAGGAAAAACTGTTTTTT. The full variable domain, in which reference TRBV28 and TRBJ1-4 provide the parts outside the CDR3, is DVKVTQSSRYLVKRTGEKVFLECVQDMDHENMFWYRQDPGLGLRLIYFSYDVKMKEKGDIPEGYSVSREKKERFSLILESASTNQTSMYLCASSTSGEEKLFFGSGTQLSVL.

The V gene is TRBV18, the J gene TRBJ2-1, with 9 bases identical to TRBD2. This CDR3 contains 15 residues. V lost 6 bases, J lost 4 bases, and 7 bases stayed unmatched. From germline, CDR1 is KGHSH and CDR2 LQKENI. The CDR3 region is CASSRRTSVYNEQFF. CDR3 nucleotides: TGTGCCAGCTCTCGGCGGACTAGCGTTTACAATGAGCAGTTCTTC.

Comment on this clone: Lacking the conserved final phenylalanine or tryptophan, this CDR3 likely reflects a read error. It is unclear where the CDR3 begins or ends on the DNA, so no DNA is shown, and the CDR3 is as TCRdb lists it. The chain links TRBV14 to TRBJ1-2; the listed D gene, TRBD1, was not tested against the DNA. The CDR3 is 14 amino acids in total, end residues counted. The V gene's germline CDR1 is SGHDN and CDR2 FVKESK. This chain's CDR3 is CASSRSRGVEGTGI.

With regard to this clone: This same CDR3 is encoded by further DNA sequences in the sample. The CDR3 sequence is CASSQAPGEQFF. As DNA, the CDR3 is TGTGCCAGCAGCCAGGCGCCGGGTGAGCAGTTCTTC. The rearrangement links TRBV3-1 (or the pseudogene TRBV3-2) to TRBJ2-1; D gene ambiguous. The germline V gene encodes CDR1 LGHDT and CDR2 YNNKEL (reference sequence). V was pared by 3 bases and J by 9 bases, with 9 bases between. The CDR3 totals 12 residues.

The chain recombines TRBV7-3 with TRBJ2-5; D is possibly TRBD2 (5 bases). The germline V gene has CDR1 SGHTA and CDR2 FQGTGA. The V gene lost 0 bases and the J gene lost 5 bases, with 7 bases spanning the gap. The CDR3 consists of 13 residues. The CDR3 DNA sequence: TGTGCCAGCAGCTTAACTCGAGGGGAGACCCAGTACTTC. It codes for CASSLTRGETQYF. The full variable domain, in which reference TRBV7-3 and TRBJ2-5 provide the parts outside the CDR3, is GAGVSQTPSNKVTEKGKYVELRCDPISGHTALYWYRQSLGQGPEFLIYFQGTGAADDSGLPNDRFFAVRPEGSVSTLKIQRTERGDSAVYLCASSLTRGETQYFGPGTRLLVL.

The chain recombines TRBV27 with TRBJ2-5, with TRBD1 matching 9 bases. Per germline, CDR1 MNHEY and CDR2 SMNVEV (reference sequence). Trimming cost V 0 bases and J 5 bases; bases outside gene matches: 4. The CDR3 extends over 15 amino acids. In DNA, the CDR3 is TGTGCCAGCAGTTTATCGGACAGGGGATCCGAGACCCAGTACTTC. Its translation: CASSLSDRGSETQYF.